This entry concerns a single T cell receptor beta chain. Antigen: not known. A second about 7 to 12 cycle PCR used barcoded and J-beta primers. A template-switch adaptor that had 12 random nucleotides put a tag on each cDNA molecule. In TCRdb, the 5' RACE reads were re-called with MiXCR into one record per CDR3 protein. Among over 1,500,000 distinct CDR3 sequences listed, around 42% were seen once. Donation came from healthy Caucasian individuals in Russia who were aged 6 to 90. V lost 3 bases to trimming and J lost 5 bases, with 9 bases between them. The CDR3 sequence is 12 residues long. Germline V CDR1 and CDR2: SGHKS, YYEKEE (reference sequence). The sample is drawn from a study of blood T cells in healthy people across ages. Points from the study as a whole: In older individuals, TCR beta diversity per million T cells was lower, falling roughly linearly with age.

V and J are TRBV5-5 and TRBJ2-7, with TRBD1 as a possible D gene (5 bases). The receptor's source is a human donor in good health. The sample comprised blood. CDR3 nucleotide sequence: TGTGCCAGCAGCTGGACACGAGACGAGCAGTACTTC. Translation: CASSWTRDEQYF.